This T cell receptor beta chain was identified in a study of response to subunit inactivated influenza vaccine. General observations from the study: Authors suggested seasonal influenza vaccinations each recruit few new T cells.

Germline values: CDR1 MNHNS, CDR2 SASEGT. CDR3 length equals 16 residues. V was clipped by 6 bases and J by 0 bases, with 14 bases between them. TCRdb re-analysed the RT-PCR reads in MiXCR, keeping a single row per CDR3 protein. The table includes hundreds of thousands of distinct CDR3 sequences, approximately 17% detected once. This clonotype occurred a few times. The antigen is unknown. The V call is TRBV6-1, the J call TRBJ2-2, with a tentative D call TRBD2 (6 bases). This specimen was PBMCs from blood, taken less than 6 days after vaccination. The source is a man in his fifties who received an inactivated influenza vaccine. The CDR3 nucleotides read TGTGCCAGCAGACGCATTGGGGGGACGAACACCGGGGAGCTGTTTTTT. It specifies CASRRIGGTNTGELFF.